This TCR beta chain came from a study of blood T cell repertoires in COVID-19. About the research overall: Sample material is recorded as cDNA or gDNA derived from T cells, B-cell-depleted T cells, or PBMCs.

Ages ranged from about 18 to 100 years, with residence in under 25 US areas. In the source study's methods: It was from reference gene primer amplification that nucleated cell counts were estimated. Produced via immunoSEQ multiplex PCR; TCRdb's table is partial and in-frame only. V and J calls and clone size follow that table, whereas D and trimming were derived from the DNA. The sample lists roughly 140,000 clones, around four fifths occurring once. The receptor was isolated from a woman between 40 and 55 years old who had recovered from COVID-19. Specimen: PBMCs or T cells enriched from blood (not recorded which).

CDR3 residues: CASSPGTSQETQYF. The CDR3 region has the DNA TGTGCCAGCAGCCCCGGGACTAGCCAGGAGACCCAGTACTTC. The chain employs TRBV9 and TRBJ2-5; 9 bases are shared with TRBD2. V lost 4 bases to trimming and J lost 5 bases; unmatched junction nucleotides: 6. CDR1 and CDR2 (germline): SGDLS, YYNGEE. The CDR3 has 14 residues.